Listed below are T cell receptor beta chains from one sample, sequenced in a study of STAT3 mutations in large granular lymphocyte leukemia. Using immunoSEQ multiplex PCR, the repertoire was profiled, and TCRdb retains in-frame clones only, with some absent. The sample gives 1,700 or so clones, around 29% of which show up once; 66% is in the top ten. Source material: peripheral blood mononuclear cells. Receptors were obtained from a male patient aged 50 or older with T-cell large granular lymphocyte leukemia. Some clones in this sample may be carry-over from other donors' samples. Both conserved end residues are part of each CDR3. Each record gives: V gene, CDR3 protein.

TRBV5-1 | CASSQQTGSRGNEQFF
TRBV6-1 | CASSERTSGGAWSYEQYF
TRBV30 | CAFRGAGYGYTF
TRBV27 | CASSFGTSGSYEQYF
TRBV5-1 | CASSFEHHEQYF
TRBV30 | CASSGTSGRMSDTQYF
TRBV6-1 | CASLRGDTSTEAFF
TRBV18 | CASSLGQSMNTEAFF
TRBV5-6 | CASSLPGQGYGYTF
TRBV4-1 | CASSQETSGSSYEQYF
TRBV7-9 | CASSTGTGDEKLFF
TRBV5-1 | CASSLSPQGVSYEQYF
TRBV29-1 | CSVFTGGNQPQHF
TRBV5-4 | CASSLGRGSPQHF
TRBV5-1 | CASSSGNTQYF
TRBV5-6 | CASSLRGYGYTF
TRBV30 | CAAYNEQFF
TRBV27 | CASSRLAGEQYF
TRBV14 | CASSQVAMAEAFF
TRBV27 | CASSFVQIDGYGYTF
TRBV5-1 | CASSPGAGTGGSFGYTF
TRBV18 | CASSPGGGSEAFF
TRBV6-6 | CASSFEGAPDQPQHF
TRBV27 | CASSPSAWAEAFF
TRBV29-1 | CSVWGTGVTYEQYF
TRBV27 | CASSPTSEYEQYF
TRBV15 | CATSRSRPDTGELFF
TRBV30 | CAWSQSGGNQPQHF
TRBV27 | CASSTKPLLAGGFEQYF
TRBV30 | CAWSAGQADNEQFF
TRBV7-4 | CASSGPGQGYEQYF
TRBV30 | CAWGTQGNQPQHF
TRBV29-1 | CSVVRGYSYEQYF
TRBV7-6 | CASSLEHAGGSYEQYF
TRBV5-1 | CASRDGDNQPQHF
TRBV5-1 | CASTGLDREPYEQYF
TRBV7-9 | CASSLSGGRATDTQYF